Each of the 5 T cell receptor beta chains below was sequenced from the same sample in a study of identical twins (dated by TCRdb to the mid-2010s). Library preparation used 5' RACE. TCRdb lists the instrument as Illumina HiSeq 2000. The public reads were quality trimmed at Q25 with fastp and then assembled into clones with MiXCR by TCRdb, keeping productive beta chains. Records with the same CDR3 protein are collapsed into one entry carrying the most frequent genes and DNA. The sample includes a few hundred thousand distinct CDR3 sequences, with about 8% observed a single time. The ten top clones hold less than 4% of the sample. These sequences were also reported in another study, on yellow fever vaccine responses in identical twins.

The sequencing input was CD8+ T cells sorted from blood. The origin of the receptors is a woman between 18 and 30 years old in good health.

This clonotype was counted ten times or more. V usage is TRBV3-1 and J usage is TRBJ2-3; 15 bases are shared with TRBD2. Trimming removed 4 bases from V and 4 bases from J; junction bases left unmatched: 6. Per germline, CDR1 LGHDT and CDR2 YNNKEL (reference sequence). The CDR3 is made up of 17 amino acids. The CDR3 nucleotides read TGTGCCAGCAGCCCCTGGACTAGCGGGGGGGCATCAGATACGCAGTATTTT. It is translated as CASSPWTSGGASDTQYF.

The rearrangement joins TRBV20-1 to TRBJ2-7, with a possible D match to TRBD1 (5 bases). The CDR3 loop spans 15 amino acids. V dropped 0 bases and J dropped 0 bases, with 12 bases sitting between them. Germline CDR1 and CDR2: DFQATT and SNEGSKA (reference sequence). CDR3 in DNA: TGCAGTGCTAGAGATTTGCAGGGTAGCTCCTACGAGCAGTACTTC. Translated: CSARDLQGSSYEQYF.

V gene TRBV28 combines with J gene TRBJ2-7; D gene ambiguous. V dropped 3 bases and J dropped 6 bases, with 6 bases sitting between them. CDR1 and CDR2 from the germline V gene are MDHEN and SYDVKM. The CDR3 extends over 11 amino acids. The CDR3 region is CASSFWGEQYF. CDR3 in DNA: TGTGCCAGCAGTTTTTGGGGCGAGCAGTACTTC.

This clonotype showed up just a few times. The chain combines TRBV29-1 with TRBJ2-1; tentatively, D is TRBD1 (6 bases). Trimming pared 1 base from V and 12 bases from J, leaving 13 bases between. The CDR3 is made up of 12 amino acids. From germline, CDR1 is SQVTM and CDR2 ANQGSEA. For the CDR3, the DNA is TGCAGCGTTGAAGCCGACAGGTTTGGGCAGTTCTTC. It encodes CSVEADRFGQFF.

The chain links TRBV7-2 to TRBJ2-1, with 8 bases that match TRBD2. The germline CDR1 and CDR2 sequences are SGHTA and FQGNSA. The CDR3 is 14 residues long. V lost 2 bases to trimming and J lost 10 bases; unmatched junction nucleotides: 7. The CDR3 DNA reads TGTGCCAGCAGCTTACTAGCGGGTTTCGAAGAGCAGTTCTTC. Encoded protein: CASSLLAGFEEQFF.